A selection of T cell receptor beta chains follows, all from one sample in a study of CD8+ T cells in alopecia areata. Using immunoSEQ multiplex PCR, the repertoire was profiled, and TCRdb retains in-frame clones only, with some absent. The data hold 85,000 to 95,000 clones, with 70% to 80% observed a single time. The sequences come from CD8+ T cells sorted from blood, collected around week 46, from a patient treated with tofacitinib. The source is a human donor with alopecia areata. Each CDR3 is given with its conserved first and last residue.

V gene | CDR3 protein
TRBV4-3 | CASSRLTGPQETQYF
TRBV4-3 | CASSPREIGETQYF
TRBV9 | CASSVESLQGDTQYF
TRBV6-1 | CASSEMRGAETGELFF
TRBV6-5 | CASREDTEAFF
TRBV5-1 | CASDLVEVINTEAFF
TRBV29-1 | CSVIGGRNTEAFF
TRBV19 | CASSSSQGTEAFF
TRBV7-2 | CASSLDGLPDEQYF
TRBV5-1 | CASSIGRSYEQYF
TRBV4-3 | CASSSTSEAFF
TRBV7-6 | CASSLLAAGQNTGELFF
TRBV5-1 | CASSSGTGNQPQHF
TRBV19 | CASSIMGQGGEAFF
TRBV29-1 | CSVGQNTEAFF
TRBV7-2 | CASSSSGGEVYEQYF
TRBV19 | CASRLGAEAYNEQFF
TRBV11-2 | CASSRSRSGGAGEQFF
TRBV2 | CASSEASNPGYGYTF
TRBV27 | CASSPDPGGNTEAFF
TRBV11-2 | CASSVGGGTEAFF
TRBV29-1 | CSVEDAQVGYTF
TRBV13 | CASSPIGYEQYF
TRBV19 | CATQPTGSYGYTF
TRBV7-2 | CASSSPGPTTYEQYF
TRBV4-3 | CASSQGSRPYEAFF
TRBV29-1 | CSVDYSNEQFF
TRBV5-4 | CASSFAAGGDYEQYF
TRBV4-1 | CASSQDWAAVGGELFF
TRBV7-3 | CASSHSGGSTDTQYF
TRBV4-3 | CASSQDVRTGGQPQHF
TRBV25-1 | CASSEFEGGVEAFF
TRBV7-9 | CASSLSLDPYNEQFF
TRBV9 | CASSVRGNTEAFF
TRBV28 | CASSFDTLDRNTEAFF
TRBV4-3 | CASSRIQGSYEQYF
TRBV29-1 | CSVEDGSPGKGYEQYF
TRBV29-1 | CSVESGYGYTF
TRBV4-1 | CASSQGFPIQGIYGYTF
TRBV13 | CASRTASDRYEQYF
TRBV28 | CASNDRGREEQYF
TRBV5-1 | CASSLYSGGTDTQYF
TRBV7-6 | CASSLGFGGDRVHEQFF
TRBV13 | CASSLPARPNEQFF
TRBV27 | CASSVQGSYEQYF
TRBV19 | CASSLGPLEAFF